This T cell receptor (beta chain) is drawn from a study of T cells expressing NK-cell markers. With the 5' RACE reads reprocessed, TCRdb shows one record per CDR3 protein and no DNA. This sample contains some 140,000 distinct CDR3 sequences. The specimen was blood T cells: a sorted CD56 or NKG2C T cell subset, CD4+ or CD8+ T cells, or bulk PBMC T cells (not recorded which). The sequence derives from a woman aged 45-60 years in good health.

CDR3: CASSQTTALNTEAFF. The chain is built from TRBV4-2 and TRBJ1-1. This CDR3 has 15 residues. Per germline, CDR1 LGHNA and CDR2 YNFKEQ.